These 20 T cell receptor beta chains came from one sample sequenced in a study of shared clonotypes between healthy human individuals. Measured with immunoSEQ multiplex PCR; TCRdb has only the in-frame clones, and not every one. The repertoire has about 380,000 clones, about 97% of them found once; the top ten carry about 0.32%. Source material: memory CD8+ T cells sorted from blood. The subset was: CD45RO+ cells pooled with CCR7-negative TemRA cells. The receptors were sampled from a man under 40 in good health.

The chain uses TRBV19 and TRBJ1-1; D is uncertain. V was shortened by 7 bases and J by 7 bases, with 16 bases between the two germline ends. The CDR3 is 13 amino acids. CDR1 is LNHDA, CDR2 SQIVND, per germline (reference sequence). The CDR3 loop is CASMRGSLNEAFF. The CDR3 DNA reads TGTGCCAGTATGCGGGGTTCCTTAAATGAAGCTTTCTTT.

This clone was recorded once. The V gene is TRBV6-6, the J gene TRBJ1-6, with 8 bases that match TRBD1. Per the germline V gene, CDR1 is MNHNY and CDR2 is SVGAGI (reference sequence). The CDR3 consists of 15 residues. V shed 7 bases and J 9 bases; nucleotides not matched to a gene: 11. CDR3: CASTRPLGQASPLHF. CDR3 DNA: TGTGCCAGCACCCGCCCGTTGGGACAGGCTTCACCCCTCCACTTT.

The chain links TRBV5-6 to TRBJ1-2; tentative D call: TRBD1 (5 bases). Germline-derived CDR1 and CDR2 are SGHDT and YYEEEE. The CDR3 length is 15 residues. Trimming shortened V by 0 bases and J by 8 bases, and 17 bases separated the two germline ends. For the CDR3, the DNA is TGTGCCAGCAGCTTGGCCGGGACGGCGGTAATGGGCTACACCTTC. Translated, it gives CASSLAGTAVMGYTF. The full variable domain, rest sourced from reference TRBV5-6 and TRBJ1-2, is DAGVTQSPTHLIKTRGQQVTLRCSPKSGHDTVSWYQQALGQGPQFIFQYYEEEERQRGNFPDRFSGHQFPNYSSELNVNALLLGDSALYLCASSLAGTAVMGYTFGSGTRLTVV.

The genes are TRBV2 and TRBJ2-1, with 13 nucleotides matching TRBD2. There are 18 residues in the CDR3. Unmatched junction bases numbered 10, after V lost 6 bases and J lost 2 bases. CDR1 SNHLY and CDR2 FYNNEI come from the germline V gene. The CDR3 reads CASRQRRLAGGPYNEQFF. CDR3 bases: TGTGCCAGCAGACAACGCCGACTAGCGGGGGGACCCTACAATGAGCAGTTCTTC.

The chain is built from TRBV19 and TRBJ2-4; 15 bases are a match to TRBD2. The CDR3 sequence is 19 residues long. Germline CDR1 LNHDA, CDR2 SQIVND (reference sequence). J gave up 6 bases and V 4 bases, and 13 bases lay outside the gene matches. The CDR3 loop is CASSTHYPGLAGGSNIQYF. CDR3 DNA: TGTGCCAGTAGTACCCATTACCCCGGACTAGCGGGAGGGTCAAACATTCAGTACTTC. The whole variable domain, filled in from reference TRBV19 and TRBJ2-4, reads DGGITQSPKYLFRKEGQNVTLSCEQNLNHDAMYWYRQDPGQGLRLIYYSQIVNDFQKGDIAEGYSVSREKKESFPLTVTSAQKNPTAFYLCASSTHYPGLAGGSNIQYFGAGTRLSVL.

The CDR3 region has the DNA TGTGCCAGCAGCTTGGTGTCTCCAGGCGGGAGGGCCTACGAGCAGTACTTC. Translation gives CASSLVSPGGRAYEQYF. V usage is TRBV4-2 and J usage is TRBJ2-7, with 9 bases matching TRBD2. CDR1 LGHNA and CDR2 YNFKEQ come from the germline V gene. The junction had 13 bases not matched to a gene; V was cut back by 5 bases and J by 2 bases. CDR3 size: 17 residues.

This chain connects TRBV7-2 to TRBJ2-3, with 7 bases identical to TRBD1. In germline, CDR1 is SGHTA, CDR2 FQGNSA. The CDR3 has 13 residues. V dropped 1 base and J dropped 11; count of bases not matched to a gene: 6. The CDR3 here is CASSLGGGFEQYF. The CDR3 region has the DNA TGTGCCAGCAGCTTAGGAGGGGGCTTCGAGCAGTATTTT.

This clone was seen just once. CDR3 in DNA: TGCAGTGCCGGAGGTTGGAACGAGCAGTACTTC. Protein: CSAGGWNEQYF. V usage is TRBV20-1 and J usage is TRBJ2-7, with D possibly matching TRBD2 (5 bases). Per the germline V gene, CDR1 is DFQATT and CDR2 is SNEGSKA (reference sequence). Trimming removed 6 bases at V and 5 bases at J, with 11 bases between. CDR3 length equals 11 residues.

V and J are TRBV28 and TRBJ1-3, with D unresolved. V was cut by 6 bases and J by 1 base, with 7 bases left in between. This CDR3 region has 13 residues. Germline CDR1 reads MDHEN; CDR2 reads SYDVKM. CDR3 nucleotide sequence: TGTGCCAGCAGAGTGACGTCTGGAAACACCATATATTTT. Translation gives CASRVTSGNTIYF.

The chain combines TRBV28 with TRBJ2-7; 9 bases are a match to TRBD2. Germline V lookup: CDR1 MDHEN, CDR2 SYDVKM. This CDR3 comprises 14 residues. V lost 7 bases and J lost 7; bases outside the gene matches: 11. CDR3 in amino acids: CASTIAGARGEQYF. CDR3 DNA sequence: TGTGCCAGCACCATAGCGGGAGCGCGTGGGGAGCAGTACTTC.

This clone appeared once. The V call is TRBV28, the J call TRBJ2-5; D possibly corresponds to TRBD1 (5 bases). CDR3 length equals 12 residues. V was shortened by 3 bases and J by 4 bases, with 6 bases between the two germline ends. Germline CDR1 is MDHEN and CDR2 is SYDVKM. The CDR3 loop is CASSFQGETQYF. CDR3 bases: TGTGCCAGCAGTTTCCAGGGAGAGACCCAGTACTTC.

V and J are TRBV28 and TRBJ2-1, with 10 nucleotides matching TRBD2. The CDR3 runs to 16 residues. J gave up 10 bases and V 1 base, and 10 bases lay outside the gene matches. CDR1 and CDR2 (germline): MDHEN, SYDVKM. CDR3 sequence reads: CASSLFGRRTSGEQFF. CDR3 nucleotides: TGTGCCAGCAGTTTATTCGGGCGAAGGACTAGCGGAGAGCAGTTCTTC. The full variable domain, in which reference TRBV28 and TRBJ2-1 provide the parts outside the CDR3, is DVKVTQSSRYLVKRTGEKVFLECVQDMDHENMFWYRQDPGLGLRLIYFSYDVKMKEKGDIPEGYSVSREKKERFSLILESASTNQTSMYLCASSLFGRRTSGEQFFGPGTRLTVL.

The gene calls are TRBV5-5 and TRBJ2-2; unclear D gene. Germline CDR1 reads SGHKS; CDR2 reads YYEKEE (reference sequence). This CDR3 has 13 amino acids. V gave up 9 bases and J gave up 6 bases, with 15 bases separating them. CDR3: CATQPTEPGELFF. The CDR3 nucleotides are TGTGCCACCCAGCCCACGGAGCCCGGGGAGCTGTTTTTT.

This clone came up once. One end of the junction does not line up with germline, which may come from a read error. The chain carries TRBV9 and TRBJ2-5, with no clear D. The CDR3 is 13 amino acids. Germline CDR1 is SGDLS and CDR2 is YYNGEE. This CDR3 is CASTVGWSETQYF. The CDR3 DNA is TGTGCCAGCACCGTAGGATGGTCGGAGACCCAGTACTTC. Drawing the rest from reference TRBV9 and TRBJ2-5, the complete variable domain is DSGVTQTPKHLITATGQRVTLRCSPRSGDLSVYWYQQSLDQGLQFLIQYYNGEERAKGNILERFSAQQFPDLHSELNLSSLELGDSALYFCASTVGWSETQYFGPGTRLLVL.

V usage is TRBV2 and J usage is TRBJ2-5; a possible D gene is TRBD2 (6 bases). The CDR3 contains 16 residues. CDR1 and CDR2 (germline): SNHLY, FYNNEI. Between the trimmed V and J ends, which lost 6 bases and 7 bases, there was a span of 24 bases. The CDR3 nucleotides read TGTGCCAGCAGGGGGCGGGGTACAGCGGGTTCGACGACCCAGTACTTC. Translating it yields CASRGRGTAGSTTQYF.

This clone was detected only once. The chain carries TRBV9 and TRBJ2-1; no clear D gene. Germline assignment: CDR1 SGDLS and CDR2 YYNGEE. Trimming cost V 0 bases and J 8 bases, with 12 bases left between them. The CDR3 loop spans 14 amino acids. CDR3 nucleotide sequence: TGTGCCAGCAGCGTAGATTCCCCTTCCCATGAGCAGTTCTTC. It is translated as CASSVDSPSHEQFF.

The genes are TRBV7-8 and TRBJ2-7; the match to TRBD1 covers 8 bases. The CDR3 runs to 13 residues. Germline-derived CDR1 and CDR2 are SGHVS and FQNEAQ. V shed 5 bases and J 5 bases; nucleotides not matched to a gene: 5. The CDR3 protein is CASSPRQGNEQYF. The CDR3 nucleotides read TGTGCCAGCAGCCCAAGACAGGGGAACGAGCAGTACTTC.

This clone came up once. The chain has TRBV19 and TRBJ2-7, with D unclear. The CDR3 sequence is 14 residues long. Germline CDR1 reads LNHDA; CDR2 reads SQIVND (reference sequence). V shed 1 base and J shed 0 bases, with 7 bases lying between them. DNA of the CDR3: TGTGCCAGTAGTATAGGGTTCAGCTCCTACGAGCAGTACTTC. Translated, it gives CASSIGFSSYEQYF. Looking up the rest from reference TRBV19 and TRBJ2-7 gives the full variable domain: DGGITQSPKYLFRKEGQNVTLSCEQNLNHDAMYWYRQDPGQGLRLIYYSQIVNDFQKGDIAEGYSVSREKKESFPLTVTSAQKNPTAFYLCASSIGFSSYEQYFGPGTRLTVT.

V and J are TRBV30 and TRBJ1-2; tentatively, D is TRBD1 (5 bases). Germline lookup yields CDR1 GTSNPN and CDR2 SVGIG (reference sequence). CDR3 length: 16 residues. The germline V and J ends were trimmed by 4 bases and 5 bases, with 23 bases remaining between them. As DNA, the CDR3 is TGTGCCTGGACTAGCTTTAGAACCGGGACTTCGTATGGCTACACCTTC. This codes for CAWTSFRTGTSYGYTF.

The chain combines TRBV28 with TRBJ2-7; tentatively, D is TRBD2 (7 bases). Trimming pared 7 bases from V and 3 bases from J, leaving 19 bases between. Looked up from germline, CDR1 is MDHEN and CDR2 is SYDVKM. This CDR3 contains 15 residues. CDR3 amino acids: CASNSLGGPYYEQYF. As DNA, the CDR3 is TGTGCCAGCAATTCTCTGGGGGGGCCTTACTACGAGCAGTACTTC.